The clone carrying this TCR beta chain was detected once. Its specificity is unknown. The source of the sample is a study of CD8 T cells in ankylosing spondylitis. Study-wide results and caveats: Disease-linked clones were reportedly significantly enriched in matched ankylosing spondylitis synovial fluid. Among TCR beta sequences, a motif of eight highly homologous variants appeared characteristic of ankylosing spondylitis blood. Earlier work had already found some motif variants in reactive arthritis synovial fluid and blood.

TCR beta libraries were made by quantitative 5'-RACE with molecular barcodes. TCRdb ran MiXCR on the 5' RACE reads and lists one entry per CDR3 protein. The sample records a few hundred thousand distinct CDR3 sequences, 20% to 25% being singletons. Sample: blood, either unsorted or a sorted T cell fraction (not recorded which). The sequence came from a male donor with ankylosing spondylitis.

For the CDR3, the DNA is TGCGCCAGCAGCCAAGATTTGACGCTAACCACAGATACGCAGTATTTT. Its translation is CASSQDLTLTTDTQYF. The V gene is TRBV4-3, the J gene TRBJ2-3, with unresolved D. There are 16 residues in the CDR3. Between the trimmed V and J ends, which lost 0 bases and 2 bases, there was a span of 12 bases. From germline, CDR1 is LGHNA and CDR2 YSLEER.